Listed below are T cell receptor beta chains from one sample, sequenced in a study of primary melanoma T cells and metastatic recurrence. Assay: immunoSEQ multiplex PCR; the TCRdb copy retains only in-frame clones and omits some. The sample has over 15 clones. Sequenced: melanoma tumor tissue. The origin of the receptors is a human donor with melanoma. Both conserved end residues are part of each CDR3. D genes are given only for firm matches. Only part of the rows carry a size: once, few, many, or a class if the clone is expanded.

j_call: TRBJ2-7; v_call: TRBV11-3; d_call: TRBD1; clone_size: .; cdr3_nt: TGTGCCAGCAGCCCAGACGACAGGGTGACCTACGAGCAGTACTTC; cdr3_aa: CASSPDDRVTYEQYF
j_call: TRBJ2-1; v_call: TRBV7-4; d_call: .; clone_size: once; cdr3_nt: TGTGCCAGCAGTCAACCGGGAAACAATGAGCAGTTCTTC; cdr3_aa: CASSQPGNNEQFF
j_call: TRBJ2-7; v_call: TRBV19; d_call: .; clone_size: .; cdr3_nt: TGTGCCAGTAGTATCGGGACATACTCCTACGAGCAGTACTTC; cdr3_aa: CASSIGTYSYEQYF
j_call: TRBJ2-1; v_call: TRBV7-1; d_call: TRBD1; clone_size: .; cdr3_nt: TGTGCCAGCAGCTCTGACAGGGCGAACAATGAGCAGTTCTTC; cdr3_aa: CASSSDRANNEQFF
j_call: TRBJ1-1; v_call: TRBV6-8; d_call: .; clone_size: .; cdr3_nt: TGTGCTAGCAGGGGCTACGGTGGTGAAGCTTTCTTT; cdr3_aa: CASRGYGGEAFF
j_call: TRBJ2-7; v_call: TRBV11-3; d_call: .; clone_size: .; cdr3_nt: TGTGCCAGCAGCTCGACCGGGACCCCTTTAGACGAGCAGTACTTC; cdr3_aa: CASSSTGTPLDEQYF